A selection of T cell receptor beta chains follows, all from one sample in a study of control samples from healthy donors and cancer patients. Clones were read by immunoSEQ multiplex PCR, and TCRdb kept only the in-frame ones, dropping some. The table records around 140,000 clones, approximately 89% of them present only once. Sequenced input: PBMCs. The receptors shown here come from a man in his fifties with head and neck cancer. The CDR3 runs from the conserved cysteine through the conserved F or W. The D gene is left open where the match is weak. Part of the rows lack a size; the others show once, few, many or a class for expanded clones.

>TRBJ2-1|17|.|.|TRBV4-2
CASSRGMAGIHKDEQFF
TGTGCCAGCAGTCGGGGAATGGCGGGGATTCATAAAGATGAGCAGTTCTTC
>TRBJ2-2|14|once|.|TRBV10-1
CASSERLYTGELFF
TGCGCCAGCAGTGAGCGATTGTACACCGGGGAGCTGTTTTTT
>TRBJ1-3|14|.|.|TRBV6-5
CASNTGISGNTIYF
TGTGCCAGCAATACAGGAATCTCTGGAAACACCATATATTTT
>TRBJ2-1|14|.|.|TRBV6-1
CASSEAGRDNEQFF
TGTGCCAGCAGTGAAGCGGGCAGGGACAATGAGCAGTTCTTC
>TRBJ2-7|13|few|.|TRBV7-9
CASSSLLDYEQYF
TGTGCCAGCAGCTCCTTACTAGACTACGAGCAGTACTTC
>TRBJ2-4|14|.|.|TRBV19
CATLQVGEKNIQYF
TGTGCCACCCTACAGGTGGGAGAAAAAAACATTCAGTACTTC
>TRBJ1-3|16|.|.|TRBV18
CASSPREELSGNTIYF
TGTGCCAGCTCACCAAGGGAGGAACTCTCTGGAAACACCATATATTTT
>TRBJ2-7|13|.|.|TRBV6-5
CASRGGGYGWEYF
TGTGCCAGCAGGGGAGGGGGGTACGGATGGGAGTACTTC
>TRBJ2-7|12|few|.|TRBV5-1
CASSRLGPEQYF
TGCGCCAGCAGCCGACTAGGCCCCGAGCAGTACTTC
>TRBJ1-5|16|.|TRBD1|TRBV10-3
CATPHDRDQANQPQHF
TGTGCCACACCCCATGACAGGGATCAGGCGAATCAGCCCCAGCATTTT